This T cell receptor (beta chain) was obtained from a study of control samples from healthy donors and cancer patients. Trimming stripped 5 bases from V and 1 base from J, with 6 bases between. The CDR3 covers 13 residues. Assay used: immunoSEQ multiplex PCR; TCRdb lists only in-frame clones, some missing. The data show 200,000 to 250,000 clones, with 85% to 95% seen just once and roughly 1.6% held by the top ten. The sample comprised blood. The origin of this receptor is a middle-aged man in good health. This chain uses TRBV12-3 or TRBV12-4 with TRBJ1-3; D is undetermined. The CDR3, as DNA: TGTGCCAGCAGTATAAGGTCTGGAAACACCATATATTTT. Translating gives CASSIRSGNTIYF.